These 2 T cell receptor beta chains share one sample of origin, sequenced in a study of shared clonotypes between healthy human individuals. The data were produced by immunoSEQ multiplex PCR, yet TCRdb's version contains in-frame clones alone and is incomplete. The sample contains over 1.5 million clones, 95% to 99% of which appear only once. Sequencing was carried out using naive CD4+ T cells sorted from blood. As for subset: CD45RA+ positively selected. Source of these receptors: a man in his thirties or forties in good health.

The chain employs TRBV7-8 and TRBJ2-7; tentatively, D is TRBD1 (5 bases). The CDR3 has 14 amino acids. Germline V gene data show CDR1 as SGHVS and CDR2 as FQNEAQ. V was pared by 6 bases and J by 3 bases, with 15 bases between. CDR3 amino acids: CASSSQKGFYEQYF. The CDR3 nucleotides read TGTGCCAGCAGTTCTCAAAAGGGGTTCTACGAGCAGTACTTC.

This chain connects TRBV10-2 to TRBJ2-1, with TRBD2 as a possible D gene (5 bases). The V gene's germline CDR1 is WSHSY and CDR2 SAAADI. V lost 4 bases, J lost 10 bases, and 17 bases lay in between. There are 14 residues in the CDR3. CDR3 protein: CASSVGGPGAEQFF. CDR3 bases: TGCGCCAGCAGTGTCGGAGGTCCCGGAGCCGAGCAGTTCTTC.